This T cell receptor beta chain is from a study of cytomegalovirus exposure and HLA in healthy donors. Whole-study results and caveats: Later analysis identified a missense DCLRE1C variant that was linked to TCR beta V- and J-gene trimming. Cytomegalovirus status was reportedly diagnosed by the classifier with high sensitivity and specificity.

About this clone: Antigen specificity is unknown.

PCR amplification relied on 60 Vbeta primers (plus 13 Jbeta primers). Clones were sequenced by immunoSEQ multiplex PCR, and TCRdb holds only the in-frame ones, with some missing. The table records 150,000 to 200,000 clones, over 70% of them present only once. The TCR comes from a man aged 25 to 40 in good health and CMV-seropositive. The source material was PBMCs.

This chain's CDR3 is CASSREGGRGNTIYF. In nucleotides, the CDR3 is TGTGCCAGCAGCCGTGAAGGGGGCCGTGGGAACACCATATATTTT. The chain couples TRBV4-2 to TRBJ1-3; 7 bases fit TRBD1. CDR1 is LGHNA, CDR2 YNFKEQ, per germline. The J segment lost 7 bases and the V segment lost 4 bases, leaving 10 bases of the junction unmatched. The CDR3 extends over 15 amino acids.